This T cell receptor beta chain was captured in a study of CD8 T cells in ankylosing spondylitis (dated by TCRdb to 2016 to 2017). Study-level background: To find TCR variants linked to disease, the study profiled T cell receptor beta repertoires in ankylosing spondylitis patients and healthy donors. The full study cohort comprised about 23 ankylosing spondylitis patients and 85 to 120 healthy donors. Peripheral blood was sampled, and synovial fluid was also collected from ankylosing spondylitis patients.

Study-wide conclusions, independent of this receptor: The disease-linked clones were reported as significantly enriched in matched synovial fluid samples from ankylosing spondylitis patients. Some of the motif variants had been reported before in the synovial fluid and blood of reactive arthritis patients, a finding that suggests common disease-initiation mechanisms. A TCR beta motif made up of several highly homologous amino acid variants appeared to be characteristic of blood from ankylosing spondylitis patients. In peripheral blood, the disease-linked clones were found at relatively low frequencies and had a CD8+ phenotype.

Sequencing was performed on an Illumina HiSeq 2500. Quantitative 5'-RACE with molecular barcodes was the method used to prepare the TCR beta libraries. The study's processing was this. A new computational method based on a probabilistic model of VDJ rearrangement was used to identify disease-linked TCR variants. TCRdb took the public reads, trimmed them with fastp at Q25, ran MiXCR for clone calling and kept in-frame beta chains. CDR3 protein sequences are deduplicated, and each keeps its most common genes and DNA. TCRdb's processing, not the authors' own work, is the source of the V and J calls. The sample records about 140,000 distinct CDR3 sequences, approximately 9.2% of which are singletons. Under 7.5% of the sample lies in the top ten. This clonotype was observed many times. Its antigen has not been determined. Base qualities are not recorded, but no much larger clone differs from it by a single base.

The germline V gene sets CDR1 to KGHSH and CDR2 to LQKENI. Trimming accounts for 5 bases at V and 3 bases at J, while the number of junction bases matched to no gene is 8. Reading from cysteine to phenylalanine, the CDR3 counts 16 amino acids. Left in the record is the CDR3 DNA by itself, 48 bases read in frame from the first base. Synovial fluid samples were matched to blood samples from the same ankylosing spondylitis patients. Sequencing input: synovial fluid, either unsorted or a sorted T cell fraction (not recorded which). The clonotype was recovered from a male donor with ankylosing spondylitis. The chain is made from TRBV18 and TRBJ1-4; TRBD1 aligns with 8 central bases. The CDR3 reads CASSSIDRGANEKLFF. Here is the DNA: TGTGCCAGCTCATCGATTGACAGGGGAGCTAATGAAAAACTGTTTTTT.